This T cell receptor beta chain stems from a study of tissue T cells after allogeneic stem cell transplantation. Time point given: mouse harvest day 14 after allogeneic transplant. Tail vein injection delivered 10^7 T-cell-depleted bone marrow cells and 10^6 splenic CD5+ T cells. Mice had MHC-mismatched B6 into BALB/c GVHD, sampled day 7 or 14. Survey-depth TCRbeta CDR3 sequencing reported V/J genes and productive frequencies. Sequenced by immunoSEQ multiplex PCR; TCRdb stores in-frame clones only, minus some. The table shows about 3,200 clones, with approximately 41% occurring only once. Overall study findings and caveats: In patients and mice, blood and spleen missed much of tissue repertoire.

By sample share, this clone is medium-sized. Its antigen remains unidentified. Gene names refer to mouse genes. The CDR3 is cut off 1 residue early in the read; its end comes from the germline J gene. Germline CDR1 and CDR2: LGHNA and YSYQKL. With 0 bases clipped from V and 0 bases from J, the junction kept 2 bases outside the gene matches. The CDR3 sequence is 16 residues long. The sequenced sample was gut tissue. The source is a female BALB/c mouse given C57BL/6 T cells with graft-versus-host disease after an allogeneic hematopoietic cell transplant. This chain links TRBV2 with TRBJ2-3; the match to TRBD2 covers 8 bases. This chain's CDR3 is CASSQEGGASAETLYF. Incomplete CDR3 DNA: TGTGCCAGCAGCCAAGAAGGGGGGGCTAGTGCAGAAACGCTGTAT.